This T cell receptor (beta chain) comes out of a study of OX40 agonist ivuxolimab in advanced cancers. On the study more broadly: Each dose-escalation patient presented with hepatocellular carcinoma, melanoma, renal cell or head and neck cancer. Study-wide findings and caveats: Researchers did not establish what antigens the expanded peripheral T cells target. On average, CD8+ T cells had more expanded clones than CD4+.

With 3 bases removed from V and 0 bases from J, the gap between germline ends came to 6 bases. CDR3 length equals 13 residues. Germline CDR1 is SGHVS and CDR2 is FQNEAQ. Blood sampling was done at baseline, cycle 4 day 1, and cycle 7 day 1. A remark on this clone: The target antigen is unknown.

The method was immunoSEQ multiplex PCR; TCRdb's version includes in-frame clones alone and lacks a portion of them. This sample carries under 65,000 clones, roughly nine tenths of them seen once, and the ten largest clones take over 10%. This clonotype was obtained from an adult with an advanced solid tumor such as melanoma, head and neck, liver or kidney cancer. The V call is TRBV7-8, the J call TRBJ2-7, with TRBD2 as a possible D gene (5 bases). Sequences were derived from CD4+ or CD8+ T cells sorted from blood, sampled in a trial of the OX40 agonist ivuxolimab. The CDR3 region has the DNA TGTGCCAGCAGCTTTGGGAGCTCCTACGAGCAGTACTTC. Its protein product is CASSFGSSYEQYF.